This TCR beta chain was identified in a study of TIL therapy for anti-PD-1-resistant metastatic lung cancer. V shed 2 bases and J 3 bases; nucleotides not matched to a gene: 1. The length of the CDR3 is 13 residues. From germline, CDR1 is MNHEY and CDR2 SVGEGT. As for time point: pre-treatment sample, taken before nivolumab and TIL therapy. The tumor samples were excised metastases, mostly pleural nodules or supraclavicular lymph nodes. Tumors were harvested before any PD-1/PD-L1 blockade. With regard to this clone: Its matching antigen is unknown.

The immunoSEQ assay was v3. Libraries were sequenced to around 2 million read pairs (survey) or roughly 4.5-6.5 million (deep). Method: immunoSEQ multiplex PCR; TCRdb's copy keeps in-frame clones and lacks some. The repertoire consists of about 95,000 clones, with around three fifths occurring once and the leading ten covering 11%. Study-level findings and limits: Treatment-naive, never-smoker and oncogene-addicted patients were overrepresented in this highly selected cohort.

The material sequenced was tumor tissue, taken at baseline. The chain employs TRBV6-2 or TRBV6-3 and TRBJ2-7; 7 bases match TRBD1. The receptor was isolated from a person aged 25 to 79 with non-small cell lung cancer. The DNA for the CDR3 is TGTGCCAGCAGTTACCCAGGGGGCTACGAGCAGTACTTC. Protein sequence: CASSYPGGYEQYF.